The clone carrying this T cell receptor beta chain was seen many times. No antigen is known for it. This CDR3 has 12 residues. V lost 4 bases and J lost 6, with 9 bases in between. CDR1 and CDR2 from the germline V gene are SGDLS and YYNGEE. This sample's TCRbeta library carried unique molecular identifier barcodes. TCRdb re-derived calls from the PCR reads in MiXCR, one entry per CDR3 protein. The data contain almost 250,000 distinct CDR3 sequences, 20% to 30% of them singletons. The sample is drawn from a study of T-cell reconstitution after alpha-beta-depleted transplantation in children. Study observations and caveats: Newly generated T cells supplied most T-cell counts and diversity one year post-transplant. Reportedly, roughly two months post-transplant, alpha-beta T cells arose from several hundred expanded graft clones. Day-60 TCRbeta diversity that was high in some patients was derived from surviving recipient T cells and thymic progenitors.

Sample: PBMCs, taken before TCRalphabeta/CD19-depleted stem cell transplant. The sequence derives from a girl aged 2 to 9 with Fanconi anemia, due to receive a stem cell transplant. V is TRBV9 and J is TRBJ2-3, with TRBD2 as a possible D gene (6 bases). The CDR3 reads CASSMLADTQYF. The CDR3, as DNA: TGTGCCAGCAGCATGCTAGCGGATACGCAGTATTTT.